Each of the 25 T cell receptor beta chains below was sequenced from the same sample in a study of regulatory T cells in long-lasting Graves disease. Libraries of TCR beta came from iRepertoire HTBI primers plus Arm-PCR of CDR3 regions. TCRdb processed the multiplex PCR reads anew with MiXCR; each CDR3 protein has one entry. Of about 400,000 distinct CDR3 sequences listed, around 21% are singletons. Specified time point: persistent/refractory GD, antithyroid drugs over 5 years with positive TRAb. Generation of the TCR library employed RNA extracted from PBMCs. The sequences come from peripheral blood mononuclear cells (PBMCs), collected when the disease was refractory, from a patient treated with antithyroid drugs. Every receptor here comes from a female donor with Graves disease.

The V call is TRBV7-2, the J call TRBJ2-3; tentative D call: TRBD2 (6 bases). CDR3 size: 15 residues. Trimming stripped 5 bases from V and 0 bases from J, with 12 bases between. Germline CDR1 SGHTA, CDR2 FQGNSA. Written as DNA, the CDR3 is TGTGCCAGCAGCCCGAGGCGGGGAAGCACAGATACGCAGTATTTT. As protein: CASSPRRGSTDTQYF.

This clonotype was seen repeatedly, ten times or more. The V call is TRBV2, the J call TRBJ2-7; D is perhaps TRBD1 (6 bases). V was cut by 5 bases and J by 2 bases, with 16 bases left in between. This CDR3 is 15 amino acids long. Per germline, CDR1 SNHLY and CDR2 FYNNEI. CDR3 DNA sequence: TGTGCCAGCAGTTACCCCGGACAGCTGACCTACGAGCAGTACTTC. This sequence encodes CASSYPGQLTYEQYF.

This CDR3 is CSARGDRVNTEAFF. As DNA, the CDR3 is TGCAGTGCTAGAGGGGACAGGGTGAACACTGAAGCTTTCTTT. This sequence joins TRBV20-1 and TRBJ1-1; the match to TRBD1 covers 9 bases. CDR1 and CDR2 (germline): DFQATT, SNEGSKA (reference sequence). The CDR3 consists of 14 residues. The V and J ends lost 1 base and 0 bases, in that order; junction bases with no gene match: 0.

This clonotype was recorded many times. The chain uses TRBV11-2 and TRBJ2-5; TRBD1 aligns across 10 bases. The CDR3 runs 15 residues. The germline V gene encodes CDR1 SGHAT and CDR2 FQNNGV. Trimming cost V 7 bases and J 1 base; bases outside gene matches: 6. The CDR3 protein is CASTRDRGVQETQYF. As DNA, the CDR3 is TGTGCCAGCACCCGGGACAGGGGAGTCCAAGAGACCCAGTACTTC.

This clonotype appeared a single time. The chain employs TRBV10-3 and TRBJ2-7; possibly TRBD2 for D (5 bases). V shed 9 bases and J shed 4 bases, with 22 bases lying between them. CDR1 is ENHRY, CDR2 SYGVKD, per germline. CDR3 length: 15 amino acids. The CDR3 DNA reads as TGTGCCATTCAACGGGGTACGACGGTCACTTACGAGCAGTACTTC. Translation gives CAIQRGTTVTYEQYF.

J is TRBJ2-7 and V is TRBV30; D may be TRBD1 or TRBD2 (5 bases each). V was clipped by 0 bases and J by 7 bases, with 10 bases between them. Germline lookup yields CDR1 GTSNPN and CDR2 SVGIG (reference sequence). CDR3 length equals 12 residues. The CDR3 region has the DNA TGTGCCTGGAGTGTAATGGGGGAGGAGCAGTACTTC. Translation: CAWSVMGEEQYF.

The table lists this clonotype with many counts. This chain joins TRBV6-1 and TRBJ1-5; no clear D gene. This CDR3 has 13 residues. The V end was cut by 1 base, the J end by 3 bases, with 4 bases between. CDR1 MNHNS and CDR2 SASEGT come from the germline V gene. The CDR3 region is CASSEVINQPQHF. The CDR3 DNA reads as TGTGCCAGCAGTGAAGTGATCAATCAGCCCCAGCATTTT.

The chain recombines TRBV5-1 with TRBJ1-1; D uncertain. Looked up from germline, CDR1 is SGHRS and CDR2 is YFSETQ. V lost 0 bases and J 3 bases, leaving 6 bases between the germline ends. The CDR3 consists of 13 residues. As DNA, the CDR3 is TGCGCCAGCAGCTTGGACGTTGACACTGAAGCTTTCTTT. Translating gives CASSLDVDTEAFF.

This clonotype was seen a handful of times. V and J are TRBV7-9 and TRBJ2-5; 14 nucleotides align to TRBD2. The CDR3 spans 16 residues. The germline V gene encodes CDR1 SEHNR and CDR2 FQNEAQ (reference sequence). V dropped 5 bases and J dropped 5; count of bases not matched to a gene: 7. This chain's CDR3 is CASSGGLAGVRETQYF. For the CDR3, the DNA is TGTGCCAGCAGCGGGGGACTAGCGGGAGTCAGGGAGACCCAGTACTTC. Using reference TRBV7-9 and TRBJ2-5 for the parts outside the CDR3, the full variable domain is DTGVSQNPRHKITKRGQNVTFRCDPISEHNRLYWYRQTLGQGPEFLTYFQNEAQLEKSRLLSDRFSAERPKGSFSTLEIQRTEQGDSAMYLCASSGGLAGVRETQYFGPGTRLLVL.

This clonotype was recorded a few times. This chain joins TRBV29-1 and TRBJ2-7, with D possibly being TRBD1 (6 bases). The V gene's germline CDR1 is SQVTM and CDR2 ANQGSEA. The CDR3 spans 11 residues. V dropped 7 bases and J dropped 7 bases, with 14 bases sitting between them. DNA for the CDR3: TGCAGCGCCTCATTCCAGGGGGAGCAGTACTTC. The encoded protein is CSASFQGEQYF.

This clonotype occurred a few times. V is TRBV5-1 and J is TRBJ2-3, with D hard to call. This CDR3 has 14 residues. The V gene's germline CDR1 is SGHRS and CDR2 YFSETQ. The V end lost 0 bases, the J end lost 1 base, and 6 bases lay between the germline ends. In DNA form, the CDR3 reads TGCGCCAGCAGCTTGGAGGCCCGCACAGATACGCAGTATTTT. Protein product: CASSLEARTDTQYF. Drawing the rest from reference TRBV5-1 and TRBJ2-3, the complete variable domain is KAGVTQTPRYLIKTRGQQVTLSCSPISGHRSVSWYQQTPGQGLQFLFEYFSETQRNKGNFPGRFSGRQFSNSRSEMNVSTLELGDSALYLCASSLEARTDTQYFGPGTRLTVL.

V is TRBV7-9 and J is TRBJ2-2; 8 positions match TRBD1. V dropped 7 bases and J dropped 3; count of bases not matched to a gene: 4. This CDR3 is built from 14 residues. Germline-derived CDR1 and CDR2 are SEHNR and FQNEAQ (reference sequence). As DNA, the CDR3 is TGTGCCAGCACCCGGACAGGGCACACCGGGGAGCTGTTTTTT. Its translation: CASTRTGHTGELFF.

The V call is TRBV10-2, the J call TRBJ2-2, with TRBD2 matching 7 bases. Per the germline V gene, CDR1 is WSHSY and CDR2 is SAAADI. The junction had 7 bases not matched to a gene; V was cut back by 6 bases and J by 0 bases. This CDR3 comprises 16 residues. In nucleotides, the CDR3 is TGCGCCAGCAGGTCCATAGCGGGCCCGAACACCGGGGAGCTGTTTTTT. Amino acids: CASRSIAGPNTGELFF.

The chain couples TRBV25-1 to TRBJ2-7; 8 nucleotides match TRBD1. The CDR3 is 14 residues long. Germline V gene sequence: CDR1 MGHDK, CDR2 SYGVNS. With V trimmed by 3 bases and J by 7 bases, 8 bases remained unmatched. The CDR3 sequence is CASSDDRGLEEQYF. The CDR3 DNA reads as TGTGCCAGCAGTGACGACAGGGGACTGGAAGAGCAGTACTTC.

This clonotype was found many times. This chain uses TRBV12-3 or TRBV12-4 with TRBJ1-1, with 10 bases aligning to TRBD1. The CDR3 spans 15 residues. Trimming cost V 6 bases and J 2 bases; bases outside gene matches: 6. CDR3 nucleotides: TGTGCCAGCAGCCTAACGACAGGGGGCAACACTGAAGCTTTCTTT. It translates to CASSLTTGGNTEAFF.

This clonotype occurred many times. The chain recombines TRBV20-1 with TRBJ1-1; D unresolved. Germline values: CDR1 DFQATT, CDR2 SNEGSKA (reference sequence). The CDR3 extends over 14 amino acids. V was clipped by 0 bases and J by 2 bases, with 10 bases between them. The DNA of the CDR3 is TGCAGTGCTAGAGATGGGAGTGTAAACACTGAAGCTTTCTTT. Translated, it gives CSARDGSVNTEAFF.

Remarks on this clonotype: It may be a read error: a sequence one base away is much more abundant. The CDR3 region has the DNA TGCAGCGTCAATGGACAGGGGAACACTGAAGCTTTCTTT. Its protein is CSVNGQGNTEAFF. The V gene is TRBV29-1, the J gene TRBJ1-1, with 8 bases lining up with TRBD1. Germline loops: CDR1 SQVTM, CDR2 ANQGSEA. After removal of 6 bases from V and 1 base from J, the junction contained 4 bases not matched to a gene. This CDR3 has 13 amino acids.

This clonotype was seen many times. The chain carries TRBV27 and TRBJ1-1; no definite D call. The CDR3 is 11 residues long. Germline V gene data show CDR1 as MNHEY and CDR2 as SMNVEV (reference sequence). V was shortened by 10 bases and J by 4 bases, with 10 bases between the two germline ends. The CDR3 region has the DNA TGTGCCACCTTGGTCGGCACTGAAGCTTTCTTT. Protein sequence: CATLVGTEAFF.

CDR3 loop: CASSFQREGAYEQYF. Written as DNA, the CDR3 is TGTGCCAGCAGCTTCCAGCGGGAGGGGGCCTACGAGCAGTACTTC. This chain connects TRBV11-2 to TRBJ2-7, with 10 bases fitting TRBD2. The V and J ends lost 3 bases and 2 bases, in that order; junction bases with no gene match: 4. Per the germline V gene, CDR1 is SGHAT and CDR2 is FQNNGV. This CDR3 has 15 amino acids.

The V call is TRBV20-1, the J call TRBJ2-2; a weak D match, TRBD1 (6 bases). V was cut by 1 base and J by 4 bases, with 10 bases left in between. There are 14 residues in the CDR3. Per germline, CDR1 DFQATT and CDR2 SNEGSKA (reference sequence). The CDR3 DNA follows: TGCAGTGCTAGAGGTCGAGGGGGCACCGGGGAGCTGTTTTTT. Protein product: CSARGRGGTGELFF.

This chain joins TRBV7-2 and TRBJ2-7; D unclear. The CDR3 covers 15 residues. Germline V gene data show CDR1 as SGHTA and CDR2 as FQGNSA. The V gene lost 3 bases and the J gene lost 6 bases, with 18 bases spanning the gap. CDR3 nucleotides: TGTGCCAGCAGCTTGGATGTTGGACCGCTGGTCGAGCAGTACTTC. It yields the protein CASSLDVGPLVEQYF.

The chain combines TRBV7-9 with TRBJ2-7; no clear D. Germline CDR1 reads SEHNR; CDR2 reads FQNEAQ (reference sequence). Trimming cost V 4 bases and J 6 bases, with 16 bases left between them. This CDR3 region has 14 residues. This chain's CDR3 is CASSSGPVGGEQYF. The CDR3 DNA is TGTGCCAGCAGCTCCGGACCCGTAGGTGGCGAGCAGTACTTC.

A note on this clonotype: This could be a read error, since a much larger clone is one nucleotide away. The chain uses TRBV12-5 and TRBJ2-5; TRBD1 matches 8 bases. The CDR3 loop spans 13 amino acids. From germline, CDR1 is LGHNT and CDR2 FRNRAP. The CDR3 loop reads CASAPDREETQHF. The CDR3 DNA reads as TGTGCTAGTGCTCCGGACAGGGAAGAGACCCAGCACTTC.

This clonotype was found many times. The gene calls are TRBV2 and TRBJ1-1, with 11 bases aligning to TRBD1. CDR3 length: 14 residues. Germline V gene sequence: CDR1 SNHLY, CDR2 FYNNEI. Unmatched junction bases numbered 2, after V lost 7 bases and J lost 1 base. The CDR3 here is CASTGQGANTEAFF. CDR3 in DNA: TGTGCCAGCACAGGACAGGGGGCGAACACTGAAGCTTTCTTT.

The genes are TRBV5-1 and TRBJ2-7, with 11 bases that match TRBD2. This CDR3 has 15 amino acids. V dropped 2 bases and J dropped 5; count of bases not matched to a gene: 6. Germline V gene sequence: CDR1 SGHRS, CDR2 YFSETQ. DNA of the CDR3: TGCGCCAGCAGCTTACTAGCGGGAGAGAATCACGAGCAGTACTTC. Amino acids: CASSLLAGENHEQYF. Based on the CDR3 plus reference TRBV5-1 and TRBJ2-7, the full variable domain is KAGVTQTPRYLIKTRGQQVTLSCSPISGHRSVSWYQQTPGQGLQFLFEYFSETQRNKGNFPGRFSGRQFSNSRSEMNVSTLELGDSALYLCASSLLAGENHEQYFGPGTRLTVT.